Below, 24 T cell receptor beta chains from the same sample are listed, as sequenced in a study of blood T cells in healthy people across ages (dated by TCRdb to about 2015). Libraries were constructed by 5' RACE. TCRdb records Illumina HiSeq 2500 as the sequencer. A second PCR of about 6 to 11 cycles was run with a J-beta primer mix and a sample-barcoded 5' primer. TCRdb cleaned the public reads at Q25 with fastp, built clones with MiXCR and kept in-frame beta chains. Every entry covers one CDR3 protein and lists the most common genes and DNA from its rows. The sample yields hundreds of thousands of distinct CDR3 sequences; about 30% were counted once. Jointly, the top ten make up approximately 15% of the sample. The specimen sequenced was blood. These receptors were obtained from a woman aged 80 or over in good health.

This clonotype has ten or more counts. J is TRBJ2-7 and V is TRBV28; 10 bases agree with TRBD1. J gave up 5 bases and V 6 bases, and 7 bases lay outside the gene matches. The CDR3 is made up of 14 amino acids. The germline CDR1 and CDR2 sequences are MDHEN and SYDVKM. The CDR3 nucleotides read TGTGCCAGCAGGGCCGGGACAGGGGTCCACGAGCAGTACTTC. As protein: CASRAGTGVHEQYF.

In regard to this clonotype: The junction departs from the called germline gene at one end, perhaps through a read error. This chain joins TRBV20-1 and TRBJ1-1; weak D call: TRBD1 (6 bases). The CDR3 length is 16 residues. The germline V gene has CDR1 DFQATT and CDR2 SNEGSKA (reference sequence). The CDR3 loop reads CSAFGPRTGQDTEAFF. Here the CDR3 DNA reads TGCAGTGCTTTTGGTCCGCGTACAGGGCAGGACACTGAGGCTTTCTTT.

This clonotype showed up many times. V gene TRBV3-1 combines with J gene TRBJ2-3, with 14 bases lining up with TRBD2. Germline V gives CDR1 LGHDT, CDR2 YNNKEL (reference sequence). The CDR3 totals 17 residues. The ends lost 3 bases at V and 2 bases at J; junction bases unmatched: 4. CDR3 loop: CASSHRTSGGYTDTQYF. CDR3 nucleotide sequence: TGTGCCAGCAGCCATCGGACTAGCGGGGGGTACACAGATACGCAGTATTTT.

This clonotype was found many times. The chain employs TRBV28 and TRBJ2-1; 11 bases match TRBD2. Germline lookup yields CDR1 MDHEN and CDR2 SYDVKM. Trimming cost V 4 bases and J 6 bases; bases outside gene matches: 8. This CDR3 comprises 16 residues. The CDR3 sequence: CASSSRLAGLGNEQFF. CDR3 coding DNA: TGTGCCAGCAGTTCCCGACTAGCGGGGCTGGGCAATGAGCAGTTCTTC.

Concerning this clonotype: A much larger clonotype is one base distant, so this may be a read error. The rearrangement links TRBV27 to TRBJ2-1, with TRBD2 matching 8 bases. The end of the DNA aligns better with TRBJ2-7, so the J call may be wrong. The CDR3 totals 16 residues. CDR1 MNHEY and CDR2 SMNVEV come from the germline V gene (reference sequence). DNA of the CDR3: TGTGCCAGCAGTCCCTATAGCGGGGAGCCCTACAATGAGCAGTACTTC. Translated: CASSPYSGEPYNEQYF.

In this sample, this clonotype turned up many times. V gene TRBV30 combines with J gene TRBJ2-6, with TRBD1 as a possible D gene (6 bases). This CDR3 spans 18 amino acids. Trimming took 2 bases from V and 0 from J, leaving 17 bases between them. CDR1 and CDR2 from the germline V gene are GTSNPN and SVGIG (reference sequence). The CDR3 sequence: CAWSRDIRPASGANVLTF. CDR3 sequence (DNA): TGTGCCTGGAGTCGGGACATCCGCCCGGCCTCTGGGGCCAACGTCCTGACTTTC.

Concerning this clonotype: A much bigger clone sits one base away, suggesting this may be a read error. The conserved final phenylalanine or tryptophan is absent from the CDR3, which likely points to a read error. The V and J genes are TRBV2 and TRBJ1-6; the D gene is possibly TRBD1 (5 bases). Germline lookup yields CDR1 SNHLY and CDR2 FYNNEI. Trimming took 6 bases from V and 7 from J, leaving 13 bases between them. The CDR3 length is 14 residues. CDR3 DNA sequence: TGTGCCAGCAGCACCGGGACCGAAAATTCACCCCTCCACTAT. Translation gives CASSTGTENSPLHY.

This clonotype has ten or more counts. The chain has TRBV6-1 and TRBJ2-1; D is undetermined. V was pared by 4 bases and J by 0 bases, with 10 bases between. CDR3 size: 15 residues. Germline V gives CDR1 MNHNS, CDR2 SASEGT. CDR3 sequence: CASSVLADSYNEQFF. CDR3 nucleotides: TGTGCCAGCAGTGTACTGGCTGACTCCTACAATGAGCAGTTCTTC.

The chain links TRBV20-1 to TRBJ2-7; a possible D gene is TRBD1 (6 bases). V was pared by 3 bases and J by 5 bases, with 11 bases between. The CDR3 extends over 12 amino acids. Germline V gives CDR1 DFQATT, CDR2 SNEGSKA (reference sequence). CDR3 sequence: CSASEDSHEQYF. The CDR3 DNA follows: TGCAGTGCTAGTGAGGACAGCCACGAGCAGTACTTC.

This clonotype was observed many times. CDR3: CASSLYSTYRTGEQFF. Here the CDR3 DNA reads TGTGCCAGCAGTCTCTACTCCACTTATCGGACAGGCGAGCAGTTCTTC. V gene TRBV28 combines with J gene TRBJ2-1, with 7 bases that match TRBD1. The CDR3 runs to 16 residues. Germline trimming cut 5 bases from V and 10 bases from J; bases unmatched to any gene: 17. The germline gives CDR1 MDHEN, CDR2 SYDVKM. The full variable domain, rest sourced from reference TRBV28 and TRBJ2-1, is DVKVTQSSRYLVKRTGEKVFLECVQDMDHENMFWYRQDPGLGLRLIYFSYDVKMKEKGDIPEGYSVSREKKERFSLILESASTNQTSMYLCASSLYSTYRTGEQFFGPGTRLTVL.

This clonotype was counted only a few times. Its ends do not fully match the called genes, so a read error is possible. The chain employs TRBV27 and TRBJ1-2; the D is unclear. CDR1 is MNHEY, CDR2 SMNVEV, per germline (reference sequence). The CDR3 is made up of 14 amino acids. CDR3 sequence reads: CASRLSSGNYGYTF. CDR3 bases: TGTGCCAGCAGGTTATCGTCGGGAAACTATGGCTACACCTTC.

As concerns this clonotype: Being one base from a much bigger clone, this may be a read error. This sequence joins TRBV30 and TRBJ2-4; weak D call: TRBD2 (5 bases). The J call may not be correct, given that the DNA end is closer to TRBJ2-7. The CDR3 is 11 amino acids. The germline V gene has CDR1 GTSNPN and CDR2 SVGIG (reference sequence). CDR3 amino acids: CVWSDFREQYF. CDR3 bases: TGTGTCTGGTCGGACTTCCGCGAGCAGTACTTC.

The chain couples TRBV4-3 to TRBJ1-3; D may be TRBD1 (5 bases). The germline CDR1 and CDR2 sequences are LGHNA and YSLEER. The CDR3 sequence is 15 residues long. V was trimmed by 4 bases and J by 2 bases, leaving 12 bases between them. The CDR3 region is CASSPPGSPGNTIYF. The CDR3 DNA sequence: TGCGCCAGCAGCCCCCCAGGGAGTCCTGGAAACACCATATATTTT.

For this clonotype: A much more abundant neighbour one base away suggests this may be a read error. The J gene is TRBJ2-1, the V gene TRBV20-1; the D is unclear. This CDR3 is built from 16 residues. Germline CDR1 is DFQATT and CDR2 is SNEGSKA (reference sequence). V was cut by 1 base and J by 3 bases, with 16 bases left in between. In DNA, the CDR3 is TGCAGTGCTAGAGGAGTTTCGAGACAAAACTACAATGAGCAGTTCTTC. It translates to CSARGVSRQNYNEQFF.

The V and J genes are TRBV20-1 and TRBJ2-1; D may correspond to TRBD1 or TRBD2 (5 bases each). The V end was cut by 3 bases, the J end by 7 bases, with 25 bases between. This CDR3 contains 17 residues. Germline V CDR1 and CDR2: DFQATT, SNEGSKA (reference sequence). The CDR3 region is CSASHRASWGSGNEQFF. The DNA of the CDR3 is TGCAGTGCTAGCCACCGGGCTAGCTGGGGGAGTGGAAATGAGCAGTTCTTC.

Ten or more counts support this clonotype. V gene TRBV11-2 combines with J gene TRBJ2-5; D gene ambiguous. The ends were cut back, 2 bases at V and 2 bases at J, with 9 bases in the middle. CDR3 size: 14 residues. Germline CDR1 reads SGHAT; CDR2 reads FQNNGV. CDR3 DNA: TGTGCCAGCAGCTTAATCGACCAACAAGAGACCCAGTACTTC. It encodes CASSLIDQQETQYF.

The chain recombines TRBV19 with TRBJ2-7; 7 bases fit TRBD2. CDR1 is LNHDA, CDR2 SQIVND, per germline (reference sequence). This CDR3 is 15 amino acids long. Unmatched junction bases numbered 12, after V lost 3 bases and J lost 7 bases. CDR3 amino acids: CASSISDRPGLEQYF. CDR3 nucleotide sequence: TGTGCCAGTAGTATTTCCGATCGGCCGGGACTAGAGCAGTACTTC.

The V gene is TRBV10-3, the J gene TRBJ2-5; 10 bases line up with TRBD2. V trimming: 6 bases; J trimming: 3 bases; junction bases outside the gene matches: 1. The length of the CDR3 is 13 residues. Per germline, CDR1 ENHRY and CDR2 SYGVKD. CDR3 nucleotides: TGTGCCATCAGGGGACTAGCGAAAGAGACCCAGTACTTC. Its translation: CAIRGLAKETQYF.

This clonotype has at least ten counts. The rearrangement uses TRBV20-1 and TRBJ2-3; D unresolved. V lost 6 bases, J lost 6 bases, and 13 bases lay in between. Germline V gives CDR1 DFQATT, CDR2 SNEGSKA (reference sequence). The CDR3 extends over 12 amino acids. This chain's CDR3 is CSAPVLRDTQYF. In nucleotides, the CDR3 is TGCAGTGCCCCCGTCCTGAGGGATACGCAGTATTTT.

V gene TRBV29-1 combines with J gene TRBJ1-1; possible D gene TRBD1, 5 bases. V was pared by 3 bases and J by 10 bases, with 12 bases between. The CDR3 sequence is 11 residues long. Germline CDR1 is SQVTM and CDR2 is ANQGSEA. CDR3 nucleotide sequence: TGCAGCGTTGACGGGGGTGGTCGAGCTTTCTTT. Protein product: CSVDGGGRAFF.

This clonotype was found many times. The chain employs TRBV29-1 and TRBJ2-3; 10 nucleotides match TRBD2. This CDR3 contains 14 residues. Germline V gene lookup returns CDR1 SQVTM and CDR2 ANQGSEA. V trimming: 6 bases; J trimming: 3 bases; junction bases outside the gene matches: 6. The CDR3 nucleotides are TGCAGCGTAAGAAGCGGGGGGGGAACAGATACGCAGTATTTT. Its protein is CSVRSGGGTDTQYF.

V usage is TRBV12-3 or TRBV12-4 and J usage is TRBJ2-7; TRBD1 is a possible D gene (5 bases). The CDR3 is 14 residues long. The V end was cut by 4 bases, the J end by 1 base, with 11 bases between. The CDR3 is CASSSSTESYEQYF. For the CDR3, the DNA is TGTGCCAGCAGTTCCTCGACAGAATCCTACGAGCAGTACTTC.

Only a few counts were recorded for this clonotype. With a much larger clone just one base away, this may be a read error. J is TRBJ2-5 and V is TRBV27; TRBD2 aligns across 11 bases. This CDR3 is 15 amino acids long. Germline V lookup: CDR1 MNHEY, CDR2 SMNVEV (reference sequence). The J segment lost 11 bases and the V segment lost 2 bases, leaving 10 bases of the junction unmatched. The chain's CDR3 is CASSLRTSGGGEQYF. The CDR3 coding sequence is TGTGCCAGCAGTTTAAGAACTAGCGGGGGTGGGGAGCAGTACTTC.

About this clonotype itself: Since a much larger clone is just one base distant, this may be a read error. The chain employs TRBV11-2 and TRBJ2-7; TRBD2 might be the D (6 bases). V was shortened by 6 bases and J by 7 bases, with 16 bases between the two germline ends. Germline values: CDR1 SGHAT, CDR2 FQNNGV. CDR3 length: 13 residues. Here the CDR3 DNA reads TGTGCCAGCAGTAGTTGGGGGGTAGATGAGCAGTACTTC. The encoded protein is CASSSWGVDEQYF.